The source of this T cell receptor (beta chain) is a study of OX40 agonist ivuxolimab in advanced cancers. A note on the overall study: The costimulatory receptor OX40 (CD134) was targeted by ivuxolimab, a fully human IgG2 agonistic monoclonal antibody. Intravenous ivuxolimab was administered to patients every 2 weeks at six dose levels: 0.01, 0.1, 0.3, 1.5, 3 and 10 mg/kg. Among the approximately 54 dose-escalation patients, about 19 had hepatocellular carcinoma, some 15 melanoma, 9 renal cell carcinoma and 9 head and neck cancer. A male proportion of about 79% and a mean age of around 60 years, ranging from roughly 23 to 80, were recorded for the dose-escalation cohort. Prior anti-PD-1, anti-PD-L1 or anti-CTLA-4 therapy was permitted, and checkpoint inhibitors had been received by about 37% of dose-escalation patients. Partial responses were achieved by three dose-escalation patients, of whom one had hepatocellular carcinoma and two had cutaneous melanoma. Peripheral TCRbeta sequencing aimed to test whether ivuxolimab altered TCR sequence diversity and caused clonal T-cell expansion. The paper describes the monotherapy dose-escalation part (N of about 47 patients) of the phase I trial of ivuxolimab.

Patients with a history of autoimmune disease or receiving systemic immunosuppression were excluded from the trial. Peripheral blood for TCR sequencing was collected from all dose cohorts at baseline, on cycle 4 day 1, and on cycle 7 day 1. Samples were obtained from an open-label, multicenter, first-in-human phase I dose-escalation trial of ivuxolimab. The trial enrolled adults with locally advanced or metastatic head and neck squamous cell, hepatocellular, melanoma or renal cell carcinoma. Before TCR sequencing, CD4+ T cells and CD8+ T cells were sorted from peripheral blood as separate populations. In regard to this clone: The specificity of this receptor is unknown. No per-base quality is available; no much larger clone lies one base away.

General conclusions and limits of the study: After ivuxolimab, CD8+ T cells had more expanded clones than CD4+ T cells on average. The antigen specificity of the clonally expanded peripheral T cells was not determined. Low levels of normalized T-cell clonal expansion were also seen in some patients who did not respond. At doses from 0.1 to 3.0 mg/kg, clonal expansion was seen in both CD4+ and CD8+ blood T cells between baseline and week 6. In the 0.1-3.0 mg/kg groups, partial responders had among the lowest normalized peripheral clonal expansion, particularly in CD8+ T cells.

CDR1 and CDR2 were assigned from the germline V gene as SGHDT and YYEEEE. There are 14 amino acids in the CDR3, from cysteine to phenylalanine inclusive. Kept here is only the CDR3 DNA, which spans 42 bases and is read in frame from base 1. At the junction V is shortened by 4 bases and J by 10 bases, with 17 bases in between. For sequencing of the TCRbeta CDR3 region, genomic DNA was extracted from the sorted cells. TCRbeta CDR3 regions were sequenced using the immunoSEQ Assay. In TCRdb, the immuneACCESS table is reduced to in-frame sequences with V and J assigned. These tables do not hold every clone; where another copy was compared, an unresolved V gene accounts for under half, and the others remain unexplained. This sample gives 30,000 to 35,000 clones in total; approximately 80% of them show up just once. The top ten clonotypes cover approximately 2.4% of the sample.

The rearrangement joined TRBV5-6 to TRBJ1-4; TRBD1 is a possible D gene, resting on 5 matching bases. Material: CD4+ or CD8+ T cells sorted from blood, obtained in a trial of the OX40 agonist ivuxolimab. The TCR comes from an adult with an advanced solid tumor such as melanoma, head and neck, liver or kidney cancer. In nucleotides, the sequence is TGTGCCAGCAGCGCGACAGAGGGAGGGCGAAAACTGTTTTTT. Translated, this is CASSATEGGRKLFF.